Following are 25 T cell receptor beta chains from one sample sequenced in a study of T cell changes during pregnancy in multiple sclerosis. The method was immunoSEQ multiplex PCR; TCRdb's version includes in-frame clones alone and lacks a portion of them. This table holds tens of thousands of clones, over 75% found once. Specimen: peripheral blood, collected in the third trimester of pregnancy. Source of these receptors: a female donor with multiple sclerosis, enrolled in a pregnancy study.

The rearrangement links TRBV6-4 to TRBJ2-4, with TRBD2 matching over 8 bases. Germline V gene lookup returns CDR1 MRHNA and CDR2 SNTAGT. The V and J ends lost 7 bases and 3 bases, in that order; junction bases with no gene match: 14. CDR3 length equals 17 residues. Here the CDR3 DNA reads TGTGCCAGCACACCCATTGCGGGGGGCTTGGGCAAAAACATTCAGTACTTC. Translating it yields CASTPIAGGLGKNIQYF.

This rearrangement joins TRBV6-5 to TRBJ1-1, with D hard to call. CDR1 and CDR2 from the germline V gene are MNHEY and SVGAGI. The CDR3 spans 14 residues. V was trimmed by 0 bases and J by 3 bases, leaving 8 bases between them. For the CDR3, the DNA is TGTGCCAGCAGTTACTCGACTGTTTACACTGAAGCTTTCTTT. Protein: CASSYSTVYTEAFF.

The rearrangement uses TRBV21-1 and TRBJ2-1; TRBD2 is the table's D call, not checked against the DNA. TRBV21-1 corresponds to a pseudogene. The CDR3 loop spans 14 amino acids. The CDR3 here is CASLRLEAYNEQFF. CDR3 nucleotide sequence: TGTGCCAGCCTAAGACTAGAAGCCTACAATGAGCAGTTCTTC.

The chain has TRBV27 and TRBJ2-1, with TRBD1 as a possible D gene (5 bases). CDR3 length: 15 amino acids. Trimming shortened V by 7 bases and J by 4 bases, and 17 bases separated the two germline ends. CDR1 MNHEY and CDR2 SMNVEV come from the germline V gene (reference sequence). The CDR3 DNA reads TGTGCCAGCACCTCCTACAGGACGGGTTACAATGAGCAGTTCTTC. Amino acid sequence: CASTSYRTGYNEQFF.

The chain combines TRBV19 with TRBJ1-2, with D unresolved. Germline V gene sequence: CDR1 LNHDA, CDR2 SQIVND (reference sequence). Trimming cost V 5 bases and J 2 bases, with 15 bases left between them. This CDR3 region has 15 residues. Here the CDR3 DNA reads TGTGCCAGTAGTCCAGCGACGAGTATGAACTATGGCTACACCTTC. Translated, it gives CASSPATSMNYGYTF.

The chain uses TRBV7-9 and TRBJ2-7, with 7 bases identical to TRBD2. CDR1 and CDR2 from the germline V gene are SEHNR and FQNEAQ (reference sequence). The length of the CDR3 is 15 residues. The V and J ends lost 2 bases and 6 bases, in that order; junction bases with no gene match: 10. CDR3 sequence (DNA): TGTGCCAGCAGCTTACTCGGACTAGGGCAACGCGAGCAGTACTTC. Translating it yields CASSLLGLGQREQYF. The entire variable domain, with the rest obtained from reference TRBV7-9 and TRBJ2-7, is as follows: DTGVSQNPRHKITKRGQNVTFRCDPISEHNRLYWYRQTLGQGPEFLTYFQNEAQLEKSRLLSDRFSAERPKGSFSTLEIQRTEQGDSAMYLCASSLLGLGQREQYFGPGTRLTVT.

The V and J genes are TRBV15 and TRBJ2-1, with 8 bases lining up with TRBD1. Trimming at V came to 4 bases and at J to 4 bases, leaving 9 bases not matched to a gene. This CDR3 is built from 16 residues. Germline V gives CDR1 LNHNV, CDR2 YYDKDF (reference sequence). The DNA for the CDR3 is TGTGCCACCAGCACCCGCCGGACAGGGCGTTACAATGAGCAGTTCTTC. It encodes CATSTRRTGRYNEQFF.

The J gene is TRBJ1-6, the V gene TRBV7-2; D is uncertain. Germline values: CDR1 SGHTA, CDR2 FQGNSA. V dropped 1 base and J dropped 7 bases, with 11 bases sitting between them. The CDR3 has 15 residues. The DNA for the CDR3 is TGTGCCAGCAGCTTAGAAGGTTCGGGGAATTCACCCCTCCACTTT. Its protein product is CASSLEGSGNSPLHF.

The rearrangement links TRBV5-1 to TRBJ2-6; D is unclear. The CDR3 extends over 15 amino acids. Germline CDR1 and CDR2: SGHRS and YFSETQ. V was pared by 5 bases and J by 0 bases, with 9 bases between. CDR3 sequence reads: CASSPTASGANVLTF. CDR3 bases: TGCGCCAGCAGTCCTACAGCCTCTGGGGCCAACGTCCTGACTTTC.

The chain joins TRBV10-3 to TRBJ2-7, with 9 bases identical to TRBD2. Trimming removed 4 bases from V and 5 bases from J; junction bases left unmatched: 18. Germline assignment: CDR1 ENHRY and CDR2 SYGVKD. CDR3 length equals 18 residues. In DNA form, the CDR3 reads TGTGCCATCAGTGGTGGTAGCGGGGGTTTAATGAAATACAACGAGCAGTACTTC. It specifies CAISGGSGGLMKYNEQYF.

The chain recombines TRBV4-1 with TRBJ2-7; 8 positions match TRBD2. Germline V lookup: CDR1 MGHRA, CDR2 YSYEKL. This CDR3 spans 15 amino acids. V lost 6 bases to trimming and J lost 0 bases; unmatched junction nucleotides: 7. The CDR3 region has the DNA TGCGCCAGCAGGCTTGATAGCGGGAACTCCTACGAGCAGTACTTC. Residues: CASRLDSGNSYEQYF.

This chain joins TRBV5-4 and TRBJ2-5; 7 nucleotides agree with TRBD2. Losses at the gene ends were 1 base for V and 2 bases for J; bases not matched to a gene: 5. Germline V gene sequence: CDR1 SGHNT, CDR2 YYREEE (reference sequence). This CDR3 is 15 amino acids long. CDR3 amino acids: CASSLSLRGQETQYF. The CDR3 DNA sequence: TGTGCCAGCAGCTTGTCCTTGCGGGGGCAAGAGACCCAGTACTTC.

The chain combines TRBV7-9 with TRBJ2-1; D not resolved. The CDR3 extends over 15 amino acids. V shed 1 base and J shed 8 bases, with 15 bases lying between them. Germline lookup yields CDR1 SEHNR and CDR2 FQNEAQ (reference sequence). The CDR3 loop reads CASSLGVVSSDEQFF. CDR3 in DNA: TGTGCCAGCAGCTTAGGCGTGGTGAGCTCGGATGAGCAGTTCTTC.

This rearrangement joins TRBV7-4 to TRBJ2-6; 9 positions agree with TRBD1. The CDR3 length is 17 residues. Trimming removed 4 bases from V and 0 bases from J; junction bases left unmatched: 4. The germline gives CDR1 SGHVT, CDR2 SQSDAQ. The CDR3 DNA follows: TGTGCCAGCAGCTCACAGGGGGCGAGCTCTGGGGCCAACGTCCTGACTTTC. Translated: CASSSQGASSGANVLTF.

V is TRBV19 and J is TRBJ1-2, with D unclear. From germline, CDR1 is LNHDA and CDR2 SQIVND (reference sequence). Trimming stripped 3 bases from V and 4 bases from J, with 15 bases between. This CDR3 has 15 residues. CDR3 protein: CASSMLRVESYGYTF. The CDR3 bases are TGTGCCAGTAGTATGTTGAGGGTTGAGTCCTATGGCTACACCTTC.

This clone has a single count. CDR3 loop: CASSLARQGRHQETQYF. The CDR3 DNA reads as TGTGCCAGCAGCTTGGCCCGACAGGGGCGACACCAAGAGACCCAGTACTTC. The rearrangement uses TRBV5-6 and TRBJ2-5; 8 bases line up with TRBD1. V lost 0 bases, J lost 0 bases, and 7 bases stayed unmatched. This CDR3 is 17 amino acids long. Germline-derived CDR1 and CDR2 are SGHDT and YYEEEE.

The chain has TRBV18 and TRBJ1-2; D uncertain. Trimming stripped 10 bases from V and 3 bases from J, with 24 bases between. The CDR3 consists of 16 residues. From germline, CDR1 is KGHSH and CDR2 LQKENI. Written as DNA, the CDR3 is TGTGCCACCTCGACAAAACCTCTTACGGCCGACTATGGCTACACCTTC. Translation: CATSTKPLTADYGYTF.

The chain recombines TRBV11-2 with TRBJ2-1; TRBD2 agrees at 12 bases. The CDR3 loop spans 16 amino acids. Trimming at V came to 4 bases and at J to 7 bases, leaving 8 bases not matched to a gene. Germline V gives CDR1 SGHAT, CDR2 FQNNGV. In DNA, the CDR3 is TGTGCCAGCAGCTCCCGGACTAGCGGGATTGAAAATGAGCAGTTCTTC. Its protein is CASSSRTSGIENEQFF.

The gene calls are TRBV7-2 and TRBJ1-2; D gene uncertain. V was shortened by 1 base and J by 5 bases, with 14 bases between the two germline ends. Germline CDR1 and CDR2: SGHTA and FQGNSA. CDR3 length equals 15 residues. The CDR3 protein is CASSLGGGGGYGYTF. The CDR3 nucleotides are TGTGCCAGCAGCTTAGGCGGCGGAGGCGGTTATGGCTACACCTTC. Complete variable domain (other parts from reference TRBV7-2 and TRBJ1-2): GAGVSQSPSNKVTEKGKDVELRCDPISGHTALYWYRQSLGQGLEFLIYFQGNSAPDKSGLPSDRFSAERTGGSVSTLTIQRTQQEDSAVYLCASSLGGGGGYGYTFGSGTRLTVV.

In its sample, this clone was seen once. This chain uses TRBV27 with TRBJ1-2, with D possibly TRBD1 on 5 matching bases. CDR1 MNHEY and CDR2 SMNVEV come from the germline V gene (reference sequence). The germline V and J ends were trimmed by 2 bases and 6 bases, with 16 bases remaining between them. This CDR3 has 15 residues. The CDR3 DNA reads as TGTGCCAGCAGTTTAATTGGGGCGCGAGTACATGGCTACACCTTC. It codes for CASSLIGARVHGYTF.

The chain uses TRBV10-3 and TRBJ1-2, with a possible D match to TRBD1 (5 bases). Germline lookup yields CDR1 ENHRY and CDR2 SYGVKD. Trimming removed 2 bases at V and 2 bases at J, with 6 bases between. This CDR3 has 13 amino acids. CDR3 DNA sequence: TGTGCCATCAGTGAGACAGGAAACTATGGCTACACCTTC. It is translated as CAISETGNYGYTF.

The chain uses TRBV30 and TRBJ1-5; 8 bases are a match to TRBD1. This CDR3 spans 14 amino acids. The V gene end was trimmed by 0 bases and the J gene end by 7 bases; junction bases not matched to a gene: 5. CDR1 is GTSNPN and CDR2 is SVGIG in the germline V gene (reference sequence). The CDR3 DNA reads TGTGCCTGGAGTGTAACAGGGGGAGCGCAGCCCCAGCATTTT. Protein: CAWSVTGGAQPQHF.

The CDR3 sequence: CASSLGSGGFGNTIYF. The CDR3 DNA is TGTGCCAGCAGCTTGGGTTCAGGGGGCTTTGGAAACACCATATATTTT. The rearrangement uses TRBV7-2 and TRBJ1-3; 8 bases fit TRBD1. The CDR3 length is 16 residues. The junction had 7 bases not matched to a gene; V was cut back by 3 bases and J by 3 bases. Germline CDR1 SGHTA, CDR2 FQGNSA. Full variable domain (missing parts from reference TRBV7-2 and TRBJ1-3): GAGVSQSPSNKVTEKGKDVELRCDPISGHTALYWYRQSLGQGLEFLIYFQGNSAPDKSGLPSDRFSAERTGGSVSTLTIQRTQQEDSAVYLCASSLGSGGFGNTIYFGEGSWLTVV.

In nucleotides, the CDR3 is TGTGCCAGCAGTTACTCCACTAGCGGGGGAAACGAGCAGTACTTC. It encodes CASSYSTSGGNEQYF. The chain is built from TRBV6-6 and TRBJ2-7; 11 bases are a match to TRBD2. The junction had 3 bases not matched to a gene; V was cut back by 0 bases and J by 5 bases. The CDR3 is 15 residues long. In germline, CDR1 is MNHNY, CDR2 SVGAGI (reference sequence).

The table lists this clone with a count of one. The chain combines TRBV7-2 with TRBJ1-3; D is uncertain. Trimming took 6 bases from V and 2 from J, leaving 11 bases between them. The CDR3 extends over 14 amino acids. Germline assignment: CDR1 SGHTA and CDR2 FQGNSA. CDR3 coding DNA: TGTGCCAGCAGTTACTTCGGGGCTGGAAACACCATATATTTT. Translated, it gives CASSYFGAGNTIYF.